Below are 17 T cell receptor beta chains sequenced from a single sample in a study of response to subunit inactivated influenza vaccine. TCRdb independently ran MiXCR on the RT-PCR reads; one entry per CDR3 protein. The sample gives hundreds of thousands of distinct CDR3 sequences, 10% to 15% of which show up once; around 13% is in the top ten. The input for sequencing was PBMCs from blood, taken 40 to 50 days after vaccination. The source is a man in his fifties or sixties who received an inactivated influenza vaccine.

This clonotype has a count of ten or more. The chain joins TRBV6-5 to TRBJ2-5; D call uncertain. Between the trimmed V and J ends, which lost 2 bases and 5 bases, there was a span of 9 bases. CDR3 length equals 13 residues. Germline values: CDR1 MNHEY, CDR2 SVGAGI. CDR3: CASSYPGRETQYF. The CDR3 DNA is TGTGCCAGCAGTTACCCGGGCAGGGAGACCCAGTACTTC.

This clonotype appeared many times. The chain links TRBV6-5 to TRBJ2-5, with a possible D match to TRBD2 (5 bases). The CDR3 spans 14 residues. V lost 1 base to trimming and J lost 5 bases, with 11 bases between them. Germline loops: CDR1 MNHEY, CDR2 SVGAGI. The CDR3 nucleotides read TGTGCCAGCAGTTACTTTGAGGGCTCCGAGACCCAGTACTTC. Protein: CASSYFEGSETQYF.

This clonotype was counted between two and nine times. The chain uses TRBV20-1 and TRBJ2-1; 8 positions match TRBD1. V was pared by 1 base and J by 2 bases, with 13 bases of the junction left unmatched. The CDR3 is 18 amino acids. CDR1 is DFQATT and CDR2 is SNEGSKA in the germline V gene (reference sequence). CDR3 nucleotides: TGCAGTGCTAGAGCGGGCAGGGGGCGAGTTCGGGCCTACAATGAGCAGTTCTTC. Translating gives CSARAGRGRVRAYNEQFF.

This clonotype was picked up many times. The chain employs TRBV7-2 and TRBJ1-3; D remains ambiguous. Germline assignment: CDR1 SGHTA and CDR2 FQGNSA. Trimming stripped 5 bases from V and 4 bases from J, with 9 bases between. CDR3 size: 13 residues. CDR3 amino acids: CASSANVGNTIYF. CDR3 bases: TGTGCCAGCAGCGCAAACGTCGGAAACACCATATATTTT.

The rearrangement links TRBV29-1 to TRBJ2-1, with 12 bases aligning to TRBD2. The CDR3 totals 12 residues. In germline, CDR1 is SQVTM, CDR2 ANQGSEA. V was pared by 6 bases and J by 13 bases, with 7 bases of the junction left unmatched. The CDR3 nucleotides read TGCAGCGTCCGACTAGCGGGGGCCTTACAGTTCTTC. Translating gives CSVRLAGALQFF.

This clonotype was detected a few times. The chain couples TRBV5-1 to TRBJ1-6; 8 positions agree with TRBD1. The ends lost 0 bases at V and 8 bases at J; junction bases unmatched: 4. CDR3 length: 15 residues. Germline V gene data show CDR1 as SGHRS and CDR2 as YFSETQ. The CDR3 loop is CASSLAQGDHSPLHF. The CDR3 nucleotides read TGCGCCAGCAGCTTGGCACAGGGGGATCATTCACCCCTCCACTTT.

The CDR3 protein is CAWSTGTSYLETQYF. CDR3 in DNA: TGTGCCTGGAGTACCGGGACTAGCTATCTCGAGACCCAGTACTTC. J is TRBJ2-5 and V is TRBV30, with 9 bases lining up with TRBD2. CDR1 and CDR2 from the germline V gene are GTSNPN and SVGIG (reference sequence). The CDR3 runs 15 residues. V shed 2 bases, J shed 5 bases, and the junction held 9 bases outside the gene matches.

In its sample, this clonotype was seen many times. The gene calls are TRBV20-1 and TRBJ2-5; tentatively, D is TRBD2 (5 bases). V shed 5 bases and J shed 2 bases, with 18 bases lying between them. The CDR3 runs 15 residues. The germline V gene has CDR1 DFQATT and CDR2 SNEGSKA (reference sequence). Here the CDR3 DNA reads TGCAGTGCTCTCTCTGAGGGAGTCCAGCAAGAGACCCAGTACTTC. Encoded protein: CSALSEGVQQETQYF.

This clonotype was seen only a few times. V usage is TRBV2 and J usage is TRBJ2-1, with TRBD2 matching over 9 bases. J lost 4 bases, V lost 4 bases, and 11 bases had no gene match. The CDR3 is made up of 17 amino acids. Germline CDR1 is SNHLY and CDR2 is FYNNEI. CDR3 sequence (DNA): TGTGCCAGCAGTGTGGTGGTGCGGGAGGGCCTATACAATGAGCAGTTCTTC. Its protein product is CASSVVVREGLYNEQFF. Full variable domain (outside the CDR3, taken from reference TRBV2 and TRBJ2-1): EPEVTQTPSHQVTQMGQEVILRCVPISNHLYFYWYRQILGQKVEFLVSFYNNEISEKSEIFDDQFSVERPDGSNFTLKIRSTKLEDSAMYFCASSVVVREGLYNEQFFGPGTRLTVL.

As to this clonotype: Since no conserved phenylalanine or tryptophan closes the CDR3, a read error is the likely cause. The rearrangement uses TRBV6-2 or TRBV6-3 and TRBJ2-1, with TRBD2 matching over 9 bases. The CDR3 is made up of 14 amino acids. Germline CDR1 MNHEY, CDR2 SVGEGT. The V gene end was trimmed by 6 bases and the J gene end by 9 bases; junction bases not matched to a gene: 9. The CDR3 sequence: CASSLAGYYSEQFL. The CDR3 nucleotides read TGTGCCAGCAGCCTAGCGGGGTATTATAGTGAGCAGTTCTTA.

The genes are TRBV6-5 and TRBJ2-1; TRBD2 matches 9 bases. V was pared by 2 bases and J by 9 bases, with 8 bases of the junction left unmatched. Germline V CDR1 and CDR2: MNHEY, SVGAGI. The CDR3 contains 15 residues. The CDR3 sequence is CASSYGFSGSSEQFF. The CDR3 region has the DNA TGTGCCAGCAGTTACGGGTTTAGCGGGAGTTCTGAGCAGTTCTTC.

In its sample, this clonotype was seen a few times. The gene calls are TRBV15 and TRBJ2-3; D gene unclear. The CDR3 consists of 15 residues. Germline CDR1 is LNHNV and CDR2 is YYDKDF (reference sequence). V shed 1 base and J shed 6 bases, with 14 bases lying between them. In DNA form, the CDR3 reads TGTGCCACCAGCAGAGGAGTCCCGATGGTGGATACGCAGTATTTT. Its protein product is CATSRGVPMVDTQYF.

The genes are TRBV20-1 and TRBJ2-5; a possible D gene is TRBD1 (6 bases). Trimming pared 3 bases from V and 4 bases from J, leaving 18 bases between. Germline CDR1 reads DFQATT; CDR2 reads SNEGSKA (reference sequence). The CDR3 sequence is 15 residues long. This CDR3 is CSARDRDTNRETQYF. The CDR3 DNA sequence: TGCAGTGCTAGGGACCGGGACACCAACCGAGAGACCCAGTACTTC.

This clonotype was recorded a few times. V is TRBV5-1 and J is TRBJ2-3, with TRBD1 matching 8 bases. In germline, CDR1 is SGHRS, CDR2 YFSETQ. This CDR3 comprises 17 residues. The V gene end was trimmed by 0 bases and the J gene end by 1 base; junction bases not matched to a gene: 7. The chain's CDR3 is CASSLGSWGQGTDTQYF. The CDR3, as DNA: TGCGCCAGCAGCTTGGGGTCCTGGGGACAGGGCACAGATACGCAGTATTTT.

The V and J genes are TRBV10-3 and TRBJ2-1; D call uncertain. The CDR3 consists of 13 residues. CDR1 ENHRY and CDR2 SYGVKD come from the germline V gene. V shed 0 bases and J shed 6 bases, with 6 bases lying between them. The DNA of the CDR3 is TGTGCCATCAGTGAGTCGATTCCCAATGAGCAGTTCTTC. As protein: CAISESIPNEQFF.

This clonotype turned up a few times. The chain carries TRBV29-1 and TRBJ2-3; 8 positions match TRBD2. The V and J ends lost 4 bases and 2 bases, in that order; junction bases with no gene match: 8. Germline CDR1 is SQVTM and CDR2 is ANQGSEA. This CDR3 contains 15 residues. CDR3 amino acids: CSVVFGLAATDTQYF. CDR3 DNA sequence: TGCAGCGTTGTGTTCGGACTAGCTGCCACAGATACGCAGTATTTT.

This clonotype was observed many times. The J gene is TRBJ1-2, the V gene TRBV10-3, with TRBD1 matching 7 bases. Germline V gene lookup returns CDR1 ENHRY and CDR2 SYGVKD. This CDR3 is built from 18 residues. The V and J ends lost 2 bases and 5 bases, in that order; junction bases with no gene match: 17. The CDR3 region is CAISEVLFAGQKDYGYTF. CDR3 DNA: TGTGCCATCAGTGAGGTCCTGTTTGCGGGACAGAAAGATTATGGCTACACCTTC.